These 24 T cell receptor beta chains were all obtained from the same sample, sequenced in a study of cytomegalovirus exposure and HLA in healthy donors. The PCR made use of 60 Vbeta and 13 Jbeta primers. The assay was immunoSEQ multiplex PCR, and TCRdb's table has in-frame clones only and misses some. The repertoire consists of 100,000 to 150,000 clones, with about 78% occurring once and the leading ten covering about 3.1%. What was sequenced was PBMCs. These receptors all come from a human donor in good health.

This chain connects TRBV4-2 to TRBJ2-7, with 8 bases lining up with TRBD1. Germline-derived CDR1 and CDR2 are LGHNA and YNFKEQ. The CDR3 runs to 15 residues. With V trimmed by 3 bases and J by 0 bases, 4 bases remained unmatched. The CDR3 DNA follows: TGTGCCAGCAGCCACCGAGGACAGGGCTCCTACGAGCAGTACTTC. It is translated as CASSHRGQGSYEQYF.

The chain recombines TRBV2 with TRBJ2-1; D possibly corresponds to TRBD1 (6 bases). Germline CDR1 and CDR2: SNHLY and FYNNEI. V gave up 11 bases and J gave up 2 bases, with 10 bases separating them. The CDR3 is 12 amino acids. The CDR3 DNA is TGTGCCGCGACAGGCCCCTACAATGAGCAGTTCTTC. This codes for CAATGPYNEQFF.

The rearrangement joins TRBV7-3 to TRBJ2-5; perhaps TRBD1 as D (5 bases). The V gene lost 3 bases and the J gene lost 4 bases, with 9 bases spanning the gap. This CDR3 contains 13 residues. The germline CDR1 and CDR2 sequences are SGHTA and FQGTGA. CDR3 nucleotides: TGTGCCAGCAGCTTTGGGGCCGCAGAGACCCAGTACTTC. Translated, it gives CASSFGAAETQYF.

The chain couples TRBV11-2 to TRBJ2-5; 12 nucleotides agree with TRBD2. V gave up 3 bases and J gave up 2 bases; unmatched junction bases: 7. Per germline, CDR1 SGHAT and CDR2 FQNNGV. The CDR3 extends over 17 amino acids. Here the CDR3 reads CASSFPTGLAGQETQYF. The CDR3 nucleotides are TGTGCCAGCAGCTTCCCAACAGGACTAGCGGGACAAGAGACCCAGTACTTC.

This sequence joins TRBV27 and TRBJ2-7, with a possible D match to TRBD1 (6 bases). V was shortened by 6 bases and J by 1 base, with 10 bases between the two germline ends. Germline V gene data show CDR1 as MNHEY and CDR2 as SMNVEV (reference sequence). The CDR3 consists of 13 residues. In DNA form, the CDR3 reads TGTGCCAGCAGAGGGGGACCTTCCTACGAGCAGTACTTC. Residues: CASRGGPSYEQYF.

The chain recombines TRBV14 with TRBJ2-7; D remains ambiguous. Trimming took off 1 base at V and 0 bases at J, with 7 bases between the two ends. The length of the CDR3 is 14 residues. Germline lookup yields CDR1 SGHDN and CDR2 FVKESK. Here the CDR3 DNA reads TGTGCCAGCAGCCAAGGGTACTTCTCCTACGAGCAGTACTTC. It codes for CASSQGYFSYEQYF.

This clone has just one count. This chain uses TRBV5-6 with TRBJ1-2; D remains unclear. CDR1 is SGHDT, CDR2 YYEEEE, per germline. V was shortened by 3 bases and J by 6 bases, with 12 bases between the two germline ends. The CDR3 is made up of 13 amino acids. As DNA, the CDR3 is TGTGCCAGCAGCTCCCCCGCGGGGAATGGCTACACCTTC. Translating it yields CASSSPAGNGYTF.

The chain has TRBV7-9 and TRBJ1-4, with a tentative D call TRBD1 (6 bases). The germline V gene encodes CDR1 SEHNR and CDR2 FQNEAQ (reference sequence). V lost 2 bases, J lost 4 bases, and 20 bases lay in between. This CDR3 region has 18 residues. The CDR3 sequence is CASSLLGRGTENNEKLFF. The CDR3 region has the DNA TGTGCCAGCAGCTTACTTGGGAGGGGGACGGAAAATAATGAAAAACTGTTTTTT.

In its sample, this clone was seen a few times. The rearrangement uses TRBV7-9 and TRBJ2-1, with D possibly matching TRBD1 (6 bases). Trimming removed 6 bases from V and 5 bases from J, with 8 bases in between. Germline V gives CDR1 SEHNR, CDR2 FQNEAQ (reference sequence). The CDR3 covers 12 residues. CDR3 nucleotide sequence: TGTGCCAGCAGTCAGGGGAACAATGAGCAGTTCTTC. It encodes CASSQGNNEQFF. Full variable domain (remainder filled in from reference TRBV7-9 and TRBJ2-1): DTGVSQNPRHKITKRGQNVTFRCDPISEHNRLYWYRQTLGQGPEFLTYFQNEAQLEKSRLLSDRFSAERPKGSFSTLEIQRTEQGDSAMYLCASSQGNNEQFFGPGTRLTVL.

This clone was picked up one time. One end of the junction fails to match germline, which may point to a read error. The chain carries TRBV2 and TRBJ2-5, with 10 bases aligning to TRBD2. The V gene's germline CDR1 is SNHLY and CDR2 FYNNEI. The CDR3 length is 15 residues. The CDR3 spells CASSMSGRDQETQYF. CDR3 nucleotides: TGTGCCAGCAGTATGAGCGGGAGGGACCAAGAGACCCAATACTTC.

The rearrangement uses TRBV19 and TRBJ2-1; TRBD2 matches 10 bases. Germline V gene data show CDR1 as LNHDA and CDR2 as SQIVND (reference sequence). The trim removed 1 base at V and 0 bases at J, leaving 3 bases unmatched. This CDR3 region has 17 residues. CDR3 coding DNA: TGTGCCAGTAGTATAGGGGGGACTAGCGACTCCTACAATGAGCAGTTCTTC. Amino acids: CASSIGGTSDSYNEQFF.

The chain employs TRBV6-6 and TRBJ2-7; 11 bases fit TRBD2. Per germline, CDR1 MNHNY and CDR2 SVGAGI (reference sequence). This CDR3 has 15 amino acids. V was pared by 6 bases and J by 2 bases, with 6 bases of the junction left unmatched. The CDR3 is CASRETSGGTYEQYF. The CDR3 nucleotides are TGTGCCAGCAGGGAAACTAGCGGGGGAACCTACGAGCAGTACTTC.

Note on this clone: In the same sample, other DNA sequences code for this CDR3. The chain employs TRBV27 and TRBJ2-2; possible D gene TRBD2, 6 bases. Germline V gives CDR1 MNHEY, CDR2 SMNVEV (reference sequence). This CDR3 has 13 amino acids. Between the trimmed V and J ends, which lost 5 bases and 4 bases, there was a span of 8 bases. CDR3 nucleotides: TGTGCCAGCAGTGCGGGGTCCACCGGGGAGCTGTTTTTT. It yields the protein CASSAGSTGELFF.

CDR3 coding DNA: TGTGCCAGCAGCTCAAGGGGACTAGCGGGAGGCACAGATACGCAGTATTTT. Protein product: CASSSRGLAGGTDTQYF. The rearrangement uses TRBV7-3 and TRBJ2-3; TRBD2 aligns across 14 bases. The V gene's germline CDR1 is SGHTA and CDR2 FQGTGA. The length of the CDR3 is 17 residues. The ends lost 4 bases at V and 1 base at J; junction bases unmatched: 4.

The rearrangement uses TRBV29-1 and TRBJ1-2; perhaps TRBD1 as D (6 bases). The V and J ends lost 6 bases and 5 bases respectively, with 13 bases between them. This CDR3 spans 12 amino acids. Looked up from germline, CDR1 is SQVTM and CDR2 is ANQGSEA. The CDR3 nucleotides read TGCAGCGTCTTAGGACAGCCGTATGGCTACACCTTC. This sequence encodes CSVLGQPYGYTF.

V usage is TRBV27 and J usage is TRBJ1-2; D remains unclear. The V gene's germline CDR1 is MNHEY and CDR2 SMNVEV (reference sequence). There are 15 residues in the CDR3. Trimming left V 7 bases short and J 1 base short, with 16 bases between. The DNA of the CDR3 is TGTGCCAGCACCAAGCGGAGCAACAGTAACTATGGCTACACCTTC. Translated: CASTKRSNSNYGYTF.

The chain has TRBV19 and TRBJ2-1; D is ambiguous. V was pared by 4 bases and J by 4 bases, with 14 bases between. The CDR3 has 15 amino acids. Per the germline V gene, CDR1 is LNHDA and CDR2 is SQIVND (reference sequence). The DNA for the CDR3 is TGTGCCAGTAGTAAGACCGGAGATTTTTACAATGAGCAGTTCTTC. It yields the protein CASSKTGDFYNEQFF.

V gene TRBV28 combines with J gene TRBJ1-1; TRBD1 aligns across 10 bases. Trimming cost V 11 bases and J 5 bases; bases outside gene matches: 8. The CDR3 runs 13 residues. CDR1 and CDR2 from the germline V gene are MDHEN and SYDVKM. The CDR3 region is CAGIDRGRTEAFF. The DNA of the CDR3 is TGTGCCGGGATCGACAGGGGGCGGACTGAAGCTTTCTTT.

CDR3 nucleotides: TGTGCCAGCAGTCGAGGAAGCTACGAGCAGTACTTC. Its translation: CASSRGSYEQYF. The rearrangement uses TRBV28 and TRBJ2-7; D not certain. This CDR3 contains 12 residues. Germline CDR1 and CDR2: MDHEN and SYDVKM. Trimming shortened V by 5 bases and J by 3 bases, and 8 bases separated the two germline ends.

The table lists this clone with a few counts. The gene calls are TRBV28 and TRBJ1-5, with D possibly matching TRBD1 (6 bases). V was cut by 6 bases and J by 4 bases, with 19 bases left in between. The CDR3 has 16 amino acids. CDR1 and CDR2 from the germline V gene are MDHEN and SYDVKM. The CDR3, as DNA: TGTGCCAGCAGCTTGGGAGGGGGGGGACGTAATCAGCCCCAGCATTTT. It translates to CASSLGGGGRNQPQHF. The full variable domain, its missing parts supplied by reference TRBV28 and TRBJ1-5, is DVKVTQSSRYLVKRTGEKVFLECVQDMDHENMFWYRQDPGLGLRLIYFSYDVKMKEKGDIPEGYSVSREKKERFSLILESASTNQTSMYLCASSLGGGGRNQPQHFGDGTRLSIL.

V usage is TRBV2 and J usage is TRBJ1-1; 8 bases map to TRBD1. V lost 6 bases, J lost 4 bases, and 4 bases stayed unmatched. Germline CDR1 SNHLY, CDR2 FYNNEI. The length of the CDR3 is 13 residues. CDR3 amino acids: CASREQGGTEAFF. In DNA form, the CDR3 reads TGTGCCAGCAGGGAACAGGGGGGCACTGAAGCTTTCTTT.

V usage is TRBV7-2 and J usage is TRBJ1-6, with a weak D call TRBD1 (5 bases). CDR3 length: 16 residues. Between the trimmed V and J ends, which lost 4 bases and 10 bases, there was a span of 20 bases. Germline values: CDR1 SGHTA, CDR2 FQGNSA. In nucleotides, the CDR3 is TGTGCCAGCAGCTCAGCCCCAGGGTTCCCTCAATCACCCCTCCACTTT. Residues: CASSSAPGFPQSPLHF. Supplemented by reference TRBV7-2 and TRBJ1-6, the full variable domain reads GAGVSQSPSNKVTEKGKDVELRCDPISGHTALYWYRQSLGQGLEFLIYFQGNSAPDKSGLPSDRFSAERTGGSVSTLTIQRTQQEDSAVYLCASSSAPGFPQSPLHFGNGTRLTVT.

The chain links TRBV30 to TRBJ2-4; 7 bases line up with TRBD2. CDR1 and CDR2 from the germline V gene are GTSNPN and SVGIG (reference sequence). The CDR3 is made up of 12 amino acids. The J segment lost 8 bases and the V segment lost 7 bases, leaving 8 bases of the junction unmatched. The CDR3 loop is CALGGVGDIQYF. CDR3 coding DNA: TGTGCCTTGGGGGGGGTCGGGGACATTCAGTACTTC.

This clone was observed a single time. The rearrangement uses TRBV28 and TRBJ1-1; possible D gene TRBD1, 5 bases. The CDR3 consists of 15 residues. Trimming left V 6 bases short and J 2 bases short, with 16 bases between. CDR1 and CDR2 (germline): MDHEN, SYDVKM. CDR3 nucleotides: TGTGCCAGCAGCGAAAGTCTCAGGGCCAACACTGAAGCTTTCTTT. This gives the protein CASSESLRANTEAFF.